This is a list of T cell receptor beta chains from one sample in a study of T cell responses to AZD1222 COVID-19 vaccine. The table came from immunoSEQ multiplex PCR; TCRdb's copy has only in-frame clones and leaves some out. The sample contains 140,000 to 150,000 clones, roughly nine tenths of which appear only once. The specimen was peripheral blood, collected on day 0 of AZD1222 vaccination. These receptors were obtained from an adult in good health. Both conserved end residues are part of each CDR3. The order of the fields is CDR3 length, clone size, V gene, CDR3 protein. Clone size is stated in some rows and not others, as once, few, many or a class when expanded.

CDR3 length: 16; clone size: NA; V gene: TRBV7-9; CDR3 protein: CASSKSSGKNTGELFF
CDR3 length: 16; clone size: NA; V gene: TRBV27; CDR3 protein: CASSLSSGQLLLPLHF
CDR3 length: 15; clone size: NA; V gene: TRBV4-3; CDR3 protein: CASSQDMSSGNTIYF
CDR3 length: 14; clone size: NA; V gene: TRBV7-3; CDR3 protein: CASSFGRNQETQYF
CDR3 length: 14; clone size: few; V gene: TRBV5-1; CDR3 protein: CASSSRDGLYGYTF
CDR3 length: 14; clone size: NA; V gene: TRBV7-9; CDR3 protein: CASSFNGRAYEQYF
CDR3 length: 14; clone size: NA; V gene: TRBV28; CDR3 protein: CASSHEPLNEKLFF
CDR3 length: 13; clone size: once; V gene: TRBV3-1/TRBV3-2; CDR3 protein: CASSQPPQETQYF
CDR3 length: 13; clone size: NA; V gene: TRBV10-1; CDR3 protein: CASSRTPTRGAFF
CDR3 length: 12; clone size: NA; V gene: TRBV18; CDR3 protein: CASSLLPYEQYF
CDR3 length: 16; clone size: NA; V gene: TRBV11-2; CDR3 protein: CASSLGLSQGKETQYF
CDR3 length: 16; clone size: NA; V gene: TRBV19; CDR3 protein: CASSRLGGPGGEKLFF
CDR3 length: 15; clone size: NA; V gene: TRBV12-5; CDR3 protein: CASGRGQVNTGELFF
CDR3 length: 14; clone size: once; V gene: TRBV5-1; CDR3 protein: CASSSGQGYSEQYF
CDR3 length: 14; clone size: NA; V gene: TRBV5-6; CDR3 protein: CASSLRGQYYEQYF
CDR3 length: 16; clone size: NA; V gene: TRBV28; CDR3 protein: CASSFLGMPFNEKLFF
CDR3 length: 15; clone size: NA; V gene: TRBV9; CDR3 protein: CASSVGTTVYNEQFF
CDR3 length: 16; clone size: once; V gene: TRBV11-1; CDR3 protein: CASSLQGGSVTDVLTF
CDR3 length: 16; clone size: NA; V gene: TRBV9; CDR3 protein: CASSAGKGTGGHEQYF
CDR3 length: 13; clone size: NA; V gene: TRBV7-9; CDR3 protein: CASSFTGDTEAFF
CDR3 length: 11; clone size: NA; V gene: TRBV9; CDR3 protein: CASNKGDGYTF
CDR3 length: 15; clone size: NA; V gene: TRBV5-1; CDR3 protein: CASSLLRGASTEAFF
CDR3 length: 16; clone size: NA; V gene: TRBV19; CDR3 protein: CASSATAGVSIDTQYF
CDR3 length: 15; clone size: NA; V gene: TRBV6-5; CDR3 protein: CASSYRAGRNQPQHF
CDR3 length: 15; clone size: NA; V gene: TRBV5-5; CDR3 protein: CASSLGRRSDYGYTF
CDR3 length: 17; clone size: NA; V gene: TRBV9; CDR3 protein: CASSVNSGQGANSPLHF
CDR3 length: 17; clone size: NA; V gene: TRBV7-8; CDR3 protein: CASSLTSGTYPQETQYF
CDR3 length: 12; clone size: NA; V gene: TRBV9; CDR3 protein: CASSVNTDTQYF
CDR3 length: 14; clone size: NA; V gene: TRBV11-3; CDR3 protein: CASSPGDLTNEQYF
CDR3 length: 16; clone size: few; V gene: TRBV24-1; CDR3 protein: CATRGSGAALNTEAFF
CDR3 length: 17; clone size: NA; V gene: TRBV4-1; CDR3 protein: CASSQEPGLEGVNEQFF
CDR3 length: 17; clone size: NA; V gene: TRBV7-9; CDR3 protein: CASSSSNRGESNQPQHF
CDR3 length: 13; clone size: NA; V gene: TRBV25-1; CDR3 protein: CASNPTGVGELFF
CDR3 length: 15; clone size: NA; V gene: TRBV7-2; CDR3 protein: CASSFLAGSSYEQYF
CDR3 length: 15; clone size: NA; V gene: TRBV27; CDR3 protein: CASRIAGDTGDTQYF
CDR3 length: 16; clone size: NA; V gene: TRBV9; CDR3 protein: CASSPWTDLRGAEAFF
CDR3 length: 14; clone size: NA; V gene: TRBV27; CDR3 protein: CASSLEGVITPLHF
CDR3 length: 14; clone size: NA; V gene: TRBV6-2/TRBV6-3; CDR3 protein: CASSLTSGSHEQYF
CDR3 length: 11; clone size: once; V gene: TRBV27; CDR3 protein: CASTRQDTQYF